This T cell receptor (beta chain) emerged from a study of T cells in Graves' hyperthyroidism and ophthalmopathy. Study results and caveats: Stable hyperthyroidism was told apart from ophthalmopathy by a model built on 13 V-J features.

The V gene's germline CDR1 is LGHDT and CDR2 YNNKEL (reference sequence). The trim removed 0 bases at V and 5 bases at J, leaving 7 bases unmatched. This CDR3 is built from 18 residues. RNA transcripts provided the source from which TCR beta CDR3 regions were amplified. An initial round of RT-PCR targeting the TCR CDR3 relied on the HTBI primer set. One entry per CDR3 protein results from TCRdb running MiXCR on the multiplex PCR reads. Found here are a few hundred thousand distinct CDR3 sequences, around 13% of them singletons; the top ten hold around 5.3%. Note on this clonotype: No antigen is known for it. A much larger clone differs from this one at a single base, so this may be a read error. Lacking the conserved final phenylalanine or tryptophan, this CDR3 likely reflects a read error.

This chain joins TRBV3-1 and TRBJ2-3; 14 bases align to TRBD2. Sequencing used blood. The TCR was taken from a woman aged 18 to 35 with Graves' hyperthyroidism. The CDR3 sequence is CASSQEETSGRDLDTQYS. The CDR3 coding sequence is TGTGCCAGCAGCCAAGAGGAGACTAGCGGGAGGGATTTAGATACGCAGTATTCT.